This T cell receptor beta chain is from a study of cytomegalovirus exposure and HLA in healthy donors. PCR was performed using 60 Vbeta and 13 Jbeta primers. Assay: immunoSEQ multiplex PCR; the TCRdb copy retains only in-frame clones and omits some. The sample holds about 200,000 clones. The CDR3 sequence is 15 residues long. Germline CDR1 reads ENHRY; CDR2 reads SYGVKD. V trimming: 4 bases; J trimming: 3 bases; junction bases outside the gene matches: 8. Sequences were obtained from PBMCs. The chain joins TRBV10-3 to TRBJ1-1, with 7 bases identical to TRBD1. This receptor was taken from a man aged 30 to 39 in good health and CMV-seronegative. CDR3 DNA sequence: TGTGCCATCAGTGCTCAGACAGGGAATGACACTGAAGCTTTCTTT. Its translation is CAISAQTGNDTEAFF.